The TCR beta chain described here comes from a study of blood T cell repertoires in COVID-19. Study-wide background: Samples taken during acute and convalescent COVID-19 were collected in the United States, Italy and Spain.

CDR1 KGHSH and CDR2 LQKENI come from the germline V gene. V lost 4 bases and J lost 0; bases outside the gene matches: 6. CDR3 length: 16 residues. Methods used by the authors: For nucleated cells, counts were estimated from reference gene primer amplification. Repertoires were generated with immunoSEQ multiplex PCR, while TCRdb's copy carries only in-frame clones and drops some. The V and J calls and clone size are taken from that table; D and trimming were inferred from the DNA. The repertoire holds under 400,000 clones, with approximately 89% as singletons. The rearrangement joins TRBV18 to TRBJ2-3; TRBD2 matches at 8 bases. The sequenced sample consisted of peripheral blood. The source is a woman aged 60-75 years with COVID-19, enrolled during active disease. CDR3 sequence (DNA): TGTGCCAGCTCACTTCTCTTAGCGGGGAGCACAGATACGCAGTATTTT. Translating it yields CASSLLLAGSTDTQYF.